This T cell receptor beta chain derives from a study of T cell changes during pregnancy in multiple sclerosis (dated by TCRdb to between 2018 and 2020). About the full investigation: The study looked at changes in the T cell repertoire across pregnancy in women with multiple sclerosis.

With regard to this clone: The target of this receptor is not known. No much larger clone is present one base from it, and per-base qualities are unavailable.

Libraries came from the immunoSEQ multiplex PCR assay. This immuneACCESS table, as held by TCRdb, lists in-frame sequences with V and J called but not all clones. Of the missing ones, under half trace to an unresolved V gene in checked studies; the others have no known cause. The sample has about 31,000 clones on record, 87% of them singletons. The ten largest clones take up approximately 8% of the sample. The receptor comes from a female donor with multiple sclerosis, enrolled in a pregnancy study. This specimen was CD8+ T cells from peripheral blood mononuclear cells, taken before pregnancy.

The DNA sequence is TGTGCCAGCAGCCACAGGGCTGAAGCTTTCTTT. The encoded protein is CASSHRAEAFF. The rearranged segments are TRBV11-2 and TRBJ1-1; TRBD1 could be the D gene, as 6 bases match. The cysteine opens and the phenylalanine closes a CDR3 of 11 amino acids. Of all the DNA, just the CDR3 is kept, 33 bases in frame from base 1. Looking up the germline V gene yields CDR1 SGHAT and CDR2 FQNNGV. Between the V and J ends, shortened by 5 bases and 6 bases respectively, the junction contains 7 bases.